The clone carrying this T cell receptor beta chain has ten or more counts. Its specificity is unknown. Among the hyperthyroidism patients, all were newly diagnosed, aged 18 to 65, with under 2 months' duration. Pregnant or lactating patients and those with other autoimmune diseases or uncontrolled infections were excluded. An approximately 10 ml volume of fresh peripheral blood provided the PBMCs. CDR1 and CDR2 (germline): GTSNPN, SVGIG (reference sequence). Trimming stripped 0 bases from V and 5 bases from J, with 4 bases between. The CDR3 totals 11 residues. The sample originates from a study of Graves' ophthalmopathy and Graves' hyperthyroidism. Study observations and caveats: Built on 13 signatures, a model told ophthalmopathy apart from stable hyperthyroidism with about 85% sensitivity and around 80% specificity.

The sequenced template was RNA, covering the TCR beta CDR3 region. In the first round, RT-PCR was carried out with HTBI primers, and a multiplex PCR formed the second round. TCRdb re-called the multiplex PCR reads through MiXCR, storing one row per CDR3 protein. The data hold 400,000 or so distinct CDR3 sequences, with about 15% observed a single time. The specimen was peripheral blood. The clonotype comes from an adult woman with stable Graves' hyperthyroidism. V is TRBV30 and J is TRBJ1-2, with no clear D. CDR3 loop: CAWSVRYGYTF. CDR3 coding DNA: TGTGCCTGGAGTGTACGGTATGGCTACACCTTC.